This T cell receptor (beta chain) was retrieved from a study of cytomegalovirus exposure and HLA in healthy donors. Study-wide background: In a previous analysis, 110 million or so unique TCR beta sequences were found from roughly 180 million T cells. Study observations and caveats: In a later analysis, at a false discovery rate of 0.05, roughly 17,000 TCR beta sequences matched HLA alleles.

This PCR relied on a set of 60 Vbeta primers and 13 Jbeta primers. Produced via immunoSEQ multiplex PCR; TCRdb's table is partial and in-frame only. The profile shows about 200,000 clones, 65% to 80% of them singletons. Germline values: CDR1 MGHDK, CDR2 SYGVNS. The CDR3 loop spans 15 amino acids. V shed 5 bases and J 4 bases; nucleotides not matched to a gene: 5. With regard to this clone: What it binds is not known.

The material sequenced was PBMCs. V usage is TRBV25-1 and J usage is TRBJ2-2, with 9 bases matching TRBD1. This sequence originates from a middle-aged woman in good health and CMV-seronegative. In DNA form, the CDR3 reads TGTGCCAGCAGTCAACAGGGGGCAGGCACCGGGGAGCTGTTTTTT. Translated, it gives CASSQQGAGTGELFF.